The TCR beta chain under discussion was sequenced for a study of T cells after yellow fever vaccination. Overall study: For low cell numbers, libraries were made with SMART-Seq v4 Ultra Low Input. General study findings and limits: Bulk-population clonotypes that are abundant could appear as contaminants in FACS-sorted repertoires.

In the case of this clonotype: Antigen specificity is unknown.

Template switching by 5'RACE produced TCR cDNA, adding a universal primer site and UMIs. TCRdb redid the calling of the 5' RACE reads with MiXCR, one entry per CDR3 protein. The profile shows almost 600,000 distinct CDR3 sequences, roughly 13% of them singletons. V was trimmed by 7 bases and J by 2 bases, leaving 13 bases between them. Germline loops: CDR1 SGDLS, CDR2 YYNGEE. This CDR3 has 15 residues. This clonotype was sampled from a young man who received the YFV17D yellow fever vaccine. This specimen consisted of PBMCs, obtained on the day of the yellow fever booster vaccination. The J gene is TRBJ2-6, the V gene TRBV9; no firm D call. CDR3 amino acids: CASGAFGPGANVLTF. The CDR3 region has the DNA TGTGCCAGCGGAGCCTTCGGGCCTGGGGCCAACGTCCTGACTTTC. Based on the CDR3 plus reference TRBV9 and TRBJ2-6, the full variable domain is DSGVTQTPKHLITATGQRVTLRCSPRSGDLSVYWYQQSLDQGLQFLIQYYNGEERAKGNILERFSAQQFPDLHSELNLSSLELGDSALYFCASGAFGPGANVLTFGAGSRLTVL.